The 15 T cell receptor beta chains reported below all come from one sample, sequenced in a study of T cells in Graves' hyperthyroidism and ophthalmopathy. Amplified TCR beta CDR3 regions came from RNA transcripts. Primed by the HTBI set, a first-round RT-PCR was run on the TCR CDR3. Via MiXCR, TCRdb re-called the multiplex PCR reads, giving one row per CDR3 protein. The sample includes hundreds of thousands of distinct CDR3 sequences, just under 20% of them seen just once. What was sequenced was blood. The receptor source for this set is a man aged 40-50 years with Graves' ophthalmopathy.

In its sample, this clonotype was seen many times. The V call is TRBV18, the J call TRBJ2-5; TRBD2 matches 7 bases. The CDR3 has 15 residues. The germline CDR1 and CDR2 sequences are KGHSH and LQKENI. The trim removed 2 bases at V and 4 bases at J, leaving 7 bases unmatched. In DNA form, the CDR3 reads TGTGCCAGCTCACCAAACACCAGGGAGGGAGAGACCCAGTACTTC. Its translation is CASSPNTREGETQYF.

A word on this clonotype: A much bigger clone sits one base away, suggesting this may be a read error. The chain recombines TRBV27 with TRBJ2-7; 8 positions match TRBD2. This CDR3 contains 13 residues. Looked up from germline, CDR1 is MNHEY and CDR2 is SMNVEV (reference sequence). This chain's CDR3 is CVSSSRAGGEQYF. The CDR3 DNA reads TGTGTCAGCAGTTCGCGCGCGGGGGGCGAGCAGTACTTC.

Points on this clonotype: This may arise from a read error, as a much more abundant clone is one base away. The V gene is TRBV5-5, the J gene TRBJ2-3, with D possibly being TRBD1 (6 bases). This CDR3 comprises 15 residues. Germline V gene lookup returns CDR1 SGHKS and CDR2 YYEKEE (reference sequence). The CDR3 region has the DNA TGTGCCAGCAGCTTGTTCACAGGGAGCACAGATACGCAGTGTTTT. It specifies CASSLFTGSTDTQCF.

The chain combines TRBV5-5 with TRBJ2-7; TRBD1 agrees at 8 bases. The ends lost 4 bases at V and 4 bases at J; junction bases unmatched: 10. The CDR3 consists of 15 residues. Germline V CDR1 and CDR2: SGHKS, YYEKEE (reference sequence). The CDR3 reads CASSVQTGGIYEQYF. In DNA form, the CDR3 reads TGTGCCAGCAGCGTACAAACAGGGGGAATTTACGAGCAGTACTTC.

This clonotype has a count of ten or more. The chain links TRBV6-1 to TRBJ2-7, with D perhaps assigned TRBD1 or TRBD2 (5 bases each). V gave up 5 bases and J gave up 3 bases, with 14 bases separating them. The germline V gene encodes CDR1 MNHNS and CDR2 SASEGT. CDR3 size: 14 residues. The CDR3 reads CASSPWGRGYEQYF. CDR3 coding DNA: TGTGCCAGCAGTCCATGGGGACGGGGCTACGAGCAGTACTTC.

The rearrangement uses TRBV7-9 and TRBJ1-2; weak D call: TRBD1 (5 bases). CDR1 and CDR2 from the germline V gene are SEHNR and FQNEAQ (reference sequence). The ends were cut back, 5 bases at V and 2 bases at J, with 12 bases in the middle. This CDR3 spans 14 amino acids. CDR3 in amino acids: CASSQTGVNYGYTF. The CDR3 coding sequence is TGTGCCAGCAGCCAAACAGGCGTAAACTATGGCTACACCTTC.

This clonotype was counted at least ten times. The chain combines TRBV28 with TRBJ2-7; 10 bases align to TRBD2. J gave up 0 bases and V 8 bases, and 4 bases lay outside the gene matches. The CDR3 has 14 amino acids. From germline, CDR1 is MDHEN and CDR2 SYDVKM. CDR3 loop: CASELAGDSYEQYF. The CDR3 DNA is TGTGCCAGCGAGCTAGCGGGAGACTCCTACGAGCAGTACTTC.

Many counts were recorded for this clonotype. The genes are TRBV5-8 and TRBJ2-7, with D possibly being TRBD2 (6 bases). Trimming cost V 3 bases and J 3 bases, with 16 bases left between them. This CDR3 is built from 15 residues. The germline gives CDR1 SGHTS, CDR2 YDEGEE. The CDR3 nucleotides read TGTGCCAGCAGCTCGCTAGCGTATTCGTTCTACGAGCAGTACTTC. Protein sequence: CASSSLAYSFYEQYF.

This clonotype appeared many times. The chain employs TRBV3-1 and TRBJ2-1, with D possibly being TRBD1 or TRBD2 (5 bases each). The CDR3 has 13 amino acids. Germline loops: CDR1 LGHDT, CDR2 YNNKEL (reference sequence). V lost 0 bases and J lost 12, with 12 bases in between. DNA for the CDR3: TGTGCCAGCAGCCAAGAACCCGGGGCTCTGCAGTTCTTC. Residues: CASSQEPGALQFF.

Points on this clonotype: One base away lies a much larger clone, so this may be a sequencing read error. The chain joins TRBV6-1 to TRBJ2-1; 8 bases are a match to TRBD2. The CDR3 runs 17 residues. From germline, CDR1 is MNHNS and CDR2 SASEGT. DNA of the CDR3: TGTGCCTGCAGTAGCCAGCGGGAGTACGTTAAGCGCAATGAGCAGTTCTTC. This sequence encodes CACSSQREYVKRNEQFF.

This clonotype was detected many times. The chain combines TRBV12-3 or TRBV12-4 with TRBJ2-1, with D perhaps TRBD2 (5 bases). This CDR3 has 14 amino acids. The V end was cut by 5 bases, the J end by 6 bases, with 14 bases between. CDR3 sequence reads: CASSLRLPPNEQFF. The CDR3 DNA reads TGTGCCAGCAGTCTTAGACTACCCCCCAATGAGCAGTTCTTC.

This clonotype was counted ten times or more. The rearrangement links TRBV18 to TRBJ1-5; no definite D call. This CDR3 is built from 16 residues. Trimming stripped 0 bases from V and 5 bases from J, with 14 bases between. Germline CDR1 is KGHSH and CDR2 is LQKENI. The CDR3 is CASSPPGRTKDQPQHF. CDR3 sequence (DNA): TGTGCCAGCTCACCACCGGGCCGAACGAAGGATCAGCCCCAGCATTTT.

This clonotype was counted many times. This chain links TRBV2 with TRBJ1-3; D is perhaps TRBD1 (5 bases). The CDR3 has 16 amino acids. The germline V gene has CDR1 SNHLY and CDR2 FYNNEI. The V end was cut by 4 bases, the J end by 1 base, with 14 bases between. DNA of the CDR3: TGTGCCAGCAGTGTCGCAGGGACCCTTTCTGGAAACACCATATATTTT. Translation: CASSVAGTLSGNTIYF.

There are many counts of this clonotype. The J gene is TRBJ2-7, the V gene TRBV12-3 or TRBV12-4; D call uncertain. V was shortened by 4 bases and J by 5 bases, with 6 bases between the two germline ends. The CDR3 runs to 11 residues. CDR3 sequence reads: CASSSRHEQYF. CDR3 nucleotide sequence: TGTGCCAGCAGTTCTAGGCACGAGCAGTACTTC.

Of note for this clonotype: A single base separates this from a much larger clone, so it may be a read error. The chain uses TRBV11-2 and TRBJ1-5; D call uncertain. Per germline, CDR1 SGHAT and CDR2 FQNNGV. This CDR3 has 15 amino acids. CDR3 sequence reads: CAGSEWGGKDQPQHF. The CDR3 DNA reads TGTGCCGGCAGCGAGTGGGGAGGGAAAGATCAGCCCCAGCATTTT.